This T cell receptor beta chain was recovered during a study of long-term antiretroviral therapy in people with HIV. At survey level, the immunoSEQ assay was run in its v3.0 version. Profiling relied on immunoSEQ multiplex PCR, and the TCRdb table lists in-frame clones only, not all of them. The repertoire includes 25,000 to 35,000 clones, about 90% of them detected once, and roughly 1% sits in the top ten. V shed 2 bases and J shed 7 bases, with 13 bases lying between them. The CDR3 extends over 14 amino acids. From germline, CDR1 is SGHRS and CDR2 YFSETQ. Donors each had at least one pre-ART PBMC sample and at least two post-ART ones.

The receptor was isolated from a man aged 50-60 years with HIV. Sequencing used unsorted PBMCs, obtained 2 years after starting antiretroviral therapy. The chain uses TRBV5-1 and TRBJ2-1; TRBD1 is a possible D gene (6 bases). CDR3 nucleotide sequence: TGCGCCAGCAGCTTAACGGGCAGGGGAAATGAGCAGTTCTTC. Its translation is CASSLTGRGNEQFF.